This TCR beta chain was recovered during a study of blood T cell repertoires in COVID-19. Study in general: Samples came from the United States, Italy and Spain, spanning acute and convalescent COVID-19. Sample material is recorded as cDNA or gDNA derived from T cells, B-cell-depleted T cells, or PBMCs.

Per the original methods: Scientists estimated how many nucleated cells there were by amplifying reference gene primers. The assay was immunoSEQ multiplex PCR, and TCRdb's table has in-frame clones only and misses some. That table is the source of V, J and clone size, and D and trimming were worked out from the DNA. Of approximately 100,000 clones listed, 85% are singletons. Germline V lookup: CDR1 SGHNT, CDR2 YENEEA. The CDR3 loop spans 16 amino acids. The V and J ends lost 5 bases and 2 bases, in that order; junction bases with no gene match: 5. Sequenced material: peripheral blood. The V gene is TRBV11-3, the J gene TRBJ2-6; 8 bases are shared with TRBD1. This TCR was recovered from a man older than 75 with acute or convalescent COVID-19. The CDR3 is CASSPGQGTGANVLTF. The CDR3 coding sequence is TGTGCCAGCAGCCCAGGACAGGGAACTGGGGCCAACGTCCTGACTTTC.